This T cell receptor (beta chain) was observed in a study of T cell responses to AZD1222 COVID-19 vaccine. The V end lost 1 base, the J end lost 1 base, and 4 bases lay between the germline ends. The CDR3 has 13 residues. Germline V gene sequence: CDR1 LNHNV, CDR2 YYDKDF (reference sequence). Profiled with immunoSEQ multiplex PCR; TCRdb holds only in-frame clones, not every one. The profile shows over 100,000 clones, more than 85% of them singletons. The sequence was obtained from an adult in good health. This specimen was peripheral blood, taken on day 0 of AZD1222 vaccination. The chain has TRBV15 and TRBJ1-1; D gene ambiguous. CDR3 region: CATSRGWNTEAFF. The CDR3 nucleotides are TGTGCCACCAGCAGAGGATGGAACACTGAAGCTTTCTTT.